What follows are 31 T cell receptor beta chains derived from one specimen sequenced in a study of beta chain features in type 1 diabetes. The investigators reverse transcribed all of the isolated RNA, so they sequenced expressed TCRB transcripts. TCRdb's table, derived via immunoSEQ multiplex PCR, lists solely in-frame clones and lacks some. The table shows fewer than 250,000 clones, with around 68% occurring only once. The sample taken for sequencing was naive CD4+ T cells from blood. These receptor sequences come from a man younger than 40 in good health.

DNA of the CDR3: TGTGCCAGCAGCCAAGGCGGGGACATTCAGTACTTC. Its protein product is CASSQGGDIQYF. This chain connects TRBV14 to TRBJ2-4, with D maybe TRBD2 (6 bases). The CDR3 is 12 amino acids. V shed 1 base and J shed 8 bases, with 6 bases lying between them. The V gene's germline CDR1 is SGHDN and CDR2 FVKESK.

The V gene is TRBV30, the J gene TRBJ1-6, with TRBD1 as a possible D gene (6 bases). Trimming stripped 1 base from V and 1 base from J, with 8 bases between. CDR3 size: 15 residues. Germline V gene lookup returns CDR1 GTSNPN and CDR2 SVGIG (reference sequence). DNA of the CDR3: TGTGCCTGGAGTGGGGACACGTCCTATAATTCACCCCTCCACTTT. It encodes CAWSGDTSYNSPLHF.

V gene TRBV30 combines with J gene TRBJ2-7, with D perhaps TRBD1 (5 bases). Germline loops: CDR1 GTSNPN, CDR2 SVGIG (reference sequence). The V end was cut by 1 base, the J end by 4 bases, with 17 bases between. The length of the CDR3 is 15 residues. The CDR3 reads CAWSASTSTAYEQYF. As DNA, the CDR3 is TGTGCCTGGAGTGCGAGCACGTCGACAGCGTACGAGCAGTACTTC.

This clone was counted once. V is TRBV5-6 and J is TRBJ1-5, with D possibly TRBD1 on 5 matching bases. Germline loops: CDR1 SGHDT, CDR2 YYEEEE. The CDR3 has 14 amino acids. V was clipped by 4 bases and J by 4 bases, with 12 bases between them. This CDR3 reads CASSEAGRNQPQHF. In nucleotides, the CDR3 is TGTGCCAGCAGCGAAGCAGGGCGGAATCAGCCCCAGCATTTT.

The chain couples TRBV29-1 to TRBJ2-5; 7 bases line up with TRBD1. Gene TRBJ2-7 matches the end of the DNA better, so the J call may be wrong. The CDR3 totals 11 residues. CDR1 and CDR2 (germline): SQVTM, ANQGSEA. CDR3 nucleotides: TGCAGCGTTGATACAGGGGCCGAGCAGTACTTC. The encoded protein is CSVDTGAEQYF.

The rearrangement joins TRBV5-6 to TRBJ2-1, with 8 bases aligning to TRBD1. V was pared by 0 bases and J by 1 base, with 9 bases of the junction left unmatched. The CDR3 loop spans 18 amino acids. CDR1 and CDR2 from the germline V gene are SGHDT and YYEEEE. The CDR3 sequence is CASSLGPGTGRSYNEQFF. CDR3 DNA: TGTGCCAGCAGCTTGGGACCCGGGACAGGAAGGTCCTACAATGAGCAGTTCTTC. The full variable domain, with the rest looked up from reference TRBV5-6 and TRBJ2-1, is DAGVTQSPTHLIKTRGQQVTLRCSPKSGHDTVSWYQQALGQGPQFIFQYYEEEERQRGNFPDRFSGHQFPNYSSELNVNALLLGDSALYLCASSLGPGTGRSYNEQFFGPGTRLTVL.

The J gene is TRBJ2-7, the V gene TRBV7-9; 9 bases agree with TRBD1. This CDR3 comprises 16 residues. The J segment lost 6 bases and the V segment lost 5 bases, leaving 14 bases of the junction unmatched. CDR1 and CDR2 (germline): SEHNR, FQNEAQ (reference sequence). CDR3 sequence reads: CASSRMEGQGRGEQYF. As DNA, the CDR3 is TGTGCCAGCAGCCGCATGGAGGGACAGGGACGGGGCGAGCAGTACTTC.

The chain joins TRBV27 to TRBJ2-7; no reliable D call. CDR1 and CDR2 from the germline V gene are MNHEY and SMNVEV (reference sequence). The CDR3 consists of 15 residues. The V gene lost 6 bases and the J gene lost 9 bases, with 24 bases spanning the gap. In DNA, the CDR3 is TGTGCCAGCAGCCAAACCATCGGAAGTAACCGGGTGCAGTACTTC. It is translated as CASSQTIGSNRVQYF.

The CDR3 is CSVVSGGRETQYF. CDR3 bases: TGCAGCGTTGTATCTGGGGGTCGCGAGACCCAGTACTTC. The rearrangement joins TRBV29-1 to TRBJ2-5; either TRBD1 or TRBD2 may supply D (5 bases each). This CDR3 has 13 residues. CDR1 is SQVTM, CDR2 ANQGSEA, per germline. Trimming removed 4 bases at V and 5 bases at J, with 14 bases between.

In this sample, this clone turned up a few times. CDR3 coding DNA: TGTGCCAGCAGTGACCGCCCAGGCACGGCAGATACGCAGTATTTT. Residues: CASSDRPGTADTQYF. The chain uses TRBV2 and TRBJ2-3; the D is unclear. Trimming took 3 bases from V and 4 from J, leaving 14 bases between them. Germline CDR1 and CDR2: SNHLY and FYNNEI. The CDR3 is made up of 15 amino acids.

The chain couples TRBV29-1 to TRBJ2-3; unclear D gene. Trimming removed 2 bases at V and 0 bases at J, with 6 bases between. Germline CDR1 and CDR2: SQVTM and ANQGSEA. The CDR3 has 13 amino acids. The CDR3 sequence: CSVESHSTDTQYF. CDR3 nucleotide sequence: TGCAGCGTTGAATCCCACAGCACAGATACGCAGTATTTT.

A few counts support this clone. This sequence joins TRBV30 and TRBJ2-2; perhaps TRBD2 as D (5 bases). This CDR3 is built from 17 residues. Germline lookup yields CDR1 GTSNPN and CDR2 SVGIG (reference sequence). The V end lost 0 bases, the J end lost 1 base, and 15 bases lay between the germline ends. The CDR3 here is CAWSVPSRARNTGELFF. CDR3 nucleotides: TGTGCCTGGAGTGTACCGTCGAGGGCCCGGAACACCGGGGAGCTGTTTTTT.

The chain employs TRBV28 and TRBJ2-1, with 8 bases fitting TRBD2. The germline gives CDR1 MDHEN, CDR2 SYDVKM. This CDR3 spans 15 amino acids. The V gene end was trimmed by 6 bases and the J gene end by 0 bases; junction bases not matched to a gene: 4. CDR3 in DNA: TGTGCCAGCAGCCCGAGCGGGAGCTCCTACAATGAGCAGTTCTTC. Translating it yields CASSPSGSSYNEQFF.

Of note for this clone: The junction departs from the called germline gene at one end, perhaps through a read error. The rearrangement uses TRBV20-1 and TRBJ2-1, with D unclear. This CDR3 contains 11 residues. Germline values: CDR1 DFQATT, CDR2 SNEGSKA (reference sequence). CDR3 region: CSEPSANGQFF. CDR3 coding DNA: TGCAGTGAGCCCAGCGCTAATGGGCAGTTCTTC.

The rearrangement links TRBV7-2 to TRBJ2-2; D possibly matches TRBD1 or TRBD2 (5 bases each). V lost 4 bases and J lost 2, with 11 bases in between. The CDR3 sequence is 15 residues long. Germline V gene lookup returns CDR1 SGHTA and CDR2 FQGNSA. CDR3 sequence (DNA): TGTGCCAGCAGCTCGAGGGGTCTCAACACCGGGGAGCTGTTTTTT. It encodes CASSSRGLNTGELFF. The whole variable domain, filled in from reference TRBV7-2 and TRBJ2-2, reads GAGVSQSPSNKVTEKGKDVELRCDPISGHTALYWYRQSLGQGLEFLIYFQGNSAPDKSGLPSDRFSAERTGGSVSTLTIQRTQQEDSAVYLCASSSRGLNTGELFFGEGSRLTVL.

The chain recombines TRBV28 with TRBJ1-2, with a weak D call TRBD1 (5 bases). V dropped 5 bases and J dropped 7 bases, with 11 bases sitting between them. Germline assignment: CDR1 MDHEN and CDR2 SYDVKM. The CDR3 is 12 residues long. CDR3 loop: CASSPGTGGYTF. The CDR3 DNA follows: TGTGCCAGCAGTCCGGGGACGGGTGGCTACACCTTC.

This chain uses TRBV15 with TRBJ2-5; possibly TRBD1 or TRBD2 for D (5 bases each). The CDR3 spans 13 residues. From germline, CDR1 is LNHNV and CDR2 YYDKDF (reference sequence). V shed 1 base and J shed 5 bases, with 8 bases lying between them. The CDR3 spells CATSRGGGETQYF. The CDR3 DNA is TGTGCCACCAGCAGAGGTGGGGGTGAGACCCAGTACTTC.

CDR3 coding DNA: TGTGCCAGCGCACCAGGACTAGGGTACGAGCAGTACTTC. Translating it yields CASAPGLGYEQYF. This chain uses TRBV6-6 with TRBJ2-7; 7 nucleotides line up with TRBD2. From germline, CDR1 is MNHNY and CDR2 SVGAGI (reference sequence). There are 13 residues in the CDR3. The junction had 8 bases not matched to a gene; V was cut back by 8 bases and J by 4 bases.

The J gene is TRBJ2-6, the V gene TRBV7-8; no reliable D call. The CDR3 is 15 amino acids. Germline assignment: CDR1 SGHVS and CDR2 FQNEAQ. Deletions cut 5 bases from V and 1 base from J, with 9 bases between. DNA of the CDR3: TGTGCCAGCAGCCCCTTCCAATCTGGGGCCAACGTCCTGACTTTC. It translates to CASSPFQSGANVLTF.

This clone has just a few counts. The CDR3 sequence is CASSLGSPNRGTDTQYF. DNA for the CDR3: TGTGCCAGCAGCTTGGGTTCGCCAAATAGGGGGACAGATACGCAGTATTTT. This chain uses TRBV5-4 with TRBJ2-3, with D tentatively TRBD1 (6 bases). With 0 bases removed from V and 3 bases from J, the gap between germline ends came to 17 bases. The CDR3 contains 17 residues. The germline V gene has CDR1 SGHNT and CDR2 YYREEE (reference sequence).

V is TRBV14 and J is TRBJ1-6; D perhaps matches TRBD1 (6 bases). Germline V gene data show CDR1 as SGHDN and CDR2 as FVKESK. The CDR3 covers 14 residues. Trimming left V 1 base short and J 13 bases short, with 14 bases between. The CDR3 protein is CASSQGGGPSPLHF. CDR3 in DNA: TGTGCCAGCAGCCAAGGAGGGGGACCGTCTCCCCTCCACTTT. The whole variable domain, remainder taken from reference TRBV14 and TRBJ1-6, is EAGVTQFPSHSVIEKGQTVTLRCDPISGHDNLYWYRRVMGKEIKFLLHFVKESKQDESGMPNNRFLAERTGGTYSTLKVQPAELEDSGVYFCASSQGGGPSPLHFGNGTRLTVT.

The chain employs TRBV29-1 and TRBJ2-1; maybe TRBD2 (6 bases). Germline V gene lookup returns CDR1 SQVTM and CDR2 ANQGSEA. V lost 6 bases to trimming and J lost 0 bases, with 9 bases between them. The CDR3 has 13 amino acids. The CDR3 is CSVGSGSYNEQFF. CDR3 coding DNA: TGCAGCGTAGGTAGCGGCTCCTACAATGAGCAGTTCTTC.

The chain links TRBV11-2 to TRBJ2-7; no clear D gene. V lost 2 bases and J lost 3, with 2 bases in between. Germline loops: CDR1 SGHAT, CDR2 FQNNGV. The CDR3 is 11 residues long. CDR3 DNA sequence: TGTGCCAGCAGCTTAAACTACGAGCAGTACTTC. Translation gives CASSLNYEQYF.

The chain combines TRBV9 with TRBJ2-1, with 8 bases that match TRBD2. There are 15 residues in the CDR3. V trimming: 0 bases; J trimming: 2 bases; junction bases outside the gene matches: 1. Germline V lookup: CDR1 SGDLS, CDR2 YYNGEE. The CDR3 protein is CASSVGAGAYNEQFF. CDR3 coding DNA: TGTGCCAGCAGCGTAGGAGCGGGAGCCTACAATGAGCAGTTCTTC.

This clone was counted a few times. The rearrangement links TRBV29-1 to TRBJ2-3; 11 nucleotides match TRBD2. Germline CDR1 and CDR2: SQVTM and ANQGSEA. V was clipped by 7 bases and J by 2 bases; unmatched bases: 8. This CDR3 is 15 amino acids long. The CDR3 DNA is TGCAGCGCCGATGGGACTAGCGGCCCCACAGATACGCAGTATTTT. Its protein product is CSADGTSGPTDTQYF.

This clone was seen only once. The chain employs TRBV28 and TRBJ2-1; D is possibly TRBD1 (6 bases). V lost 6 bases, J lost 4 bases, and 10 bases lay in between. This CDR3 region has 13 residues. Germline V gene sequence: CDR1 MDHEN, CDR2 SYDVKM. This CDR3 is CASSGQLYNEQFF. In nucleotides, the CDR3 is TGTGCCAGCAGCGGACAGCTATACAATGAGCAGTTCTTC.

The chain recombines TRBV29-1 with TRBJ2-7; possibly TRBD1 for D (5 bases). The V end lost 3 bases, the J end lost 3 bases, and 18 bases lay between the germline ends. CDR1 and CDR2 from the germline V gene are SQVTM and ANQGSEA. The CDR3 contains 15 residues. CDR3 DNA sequence: TGCAGCGTTGAGGGCAGGGATCCTCCGGGCTACGAGCAGTACTTC. Protein product: CSVEGRDPPGYEQYF.

This clone was picked up one time. This chain uses TRBV29-1 with TRBJ2-3; 11 nucleotides match TRBD2. The CDR3 runs to 14 residues. Per the germline V gene, CDR1 is SQVTM and CDR2 is ANQGSEA. Trimming took 7 bases from V and 4 from J; bases not matched to a gene: 7. The CDR3 is CSGKPGLAADTQYF. DNA of the CDR3: TGCAGCGGGAAACCGGGACTAGCGGCAGATACGCAGTATTTT.

V and J are TRBV29-1 and TRBJ2-5; 11 bases line up with TRBD2. Losses at the gene ends were 4 bases for V and 1 base for J; bases not matched to a gene: 5. The CDR3 sequence is 15 residues long. Germline values: CDR1 SQVTM, CDR2 ANQGSEA. The CDR3 bases are TGCAGCGTTGGATACGGGACTAGCGGCCAAGAGACCCAGTACTTC. It translates to CSVGYGTSGQETQYF.

This clone has just one count. The chain uses TRBV30 and TRBJ1-5, with TRBD1 identical over 9 bases. Germline CDR1 reads GTSNPN; CDR2 reads SVGIG (reference sequence). This CDR3 is 15 amino acids long. Unmatched junction bases numbered 7, after V lost 2 bases and J lost 5 bases. Written as DNA, the CDR3 is TGTGCCTGGAGTTCGGGACAGGGAAGGGATCAGCCCCAGCATTTT. This translates into CAWSSGQGRDQPQHF.

Concerning this clone: This sample also contains other DNA sequences that code for the same CDR3. The rearrangement links TRBV9 to TRBJ2-7; 10 nucleotides line up with TRBD1. The CDR3 is 14 residues long. Germline-derived CDR1 and CDR2 are SGDLS and YYNGEE. The trim removed 0 bases at V and 4 bases at J, leaving 1 base unmatched. CDR3 sequence (DNA): TGTGCCAGCAGCGTAGGACAGGGGGCGTACGAGCAGTACTTC. Translation: CASSVGQGAYEQYF.